The subject of this entry is one T cell receptor (beta chain). The germline CDR1 and CDR2 sequences are SGHVS and FQNEAQ. Trimming took off 5 bases at V and 6 bases at J, with 14 bases between the two ends. This CDR3 has 15 amino acids. In the original analysis: Counts of nucleated cells, estimated from reference gene primer amplification, were obtained. Clones were sequenced by immunoSEQ multiplex PCR, and TCRdb holds only the in-frame ones, with some missing. That table is the source of V, J and clone size, and D and trimming were worked out from the DNA. The sample yields roughly 200,000 clones, around 90% seen once. The data were taken from a study of blood T cell repertoires in COVID-19. Study context: Acute and convalescent COVID-19 specimens originated in the United States, Italy and Spain. In each case, the material was cDNA or gDNA derived from T cells, B-cell-depleted T cells, or PBMCs.

V usage is TRBV7-8 and J usage is TRBJ1-6; no reliable D call. This TCR derives from a man between 50 and 59 years old with acute or convalescent COVID-19. Sequenced material: peripheral blood. CDR3 in amino acids: CASSPLEGSNSPLHF. In nucleotides, the CDR3 is TGTGCCAGCAGCCCACTAGAGGGAAGTAATTCACCCCTCCACTTT.